This TCR beta chain was sequenced in a study of T-cell memory formation after mild COVID-19. Study-level results: Contracting clones from day 15 to 85 had balanced CD4/CD8; later expanders favoured CD4+. The authors did not confirm SARS-CoV-2 specificity of second-wave clones peaking day 37. Those CD4+ clones that contracted were mainly in CM and EM (CD8+ ones in EMRA).

Of note for this clonotype: The antigen is unknown.

5'RACE primed at constant segments yielded TCR alpha and TCR beta cDNA libraries bearing sample barcodes and UMIs. MiXCR was run by TCRdb on the 5' RACE reads, yielding one entry per CDR3 protein. The sample holds under 450,000 distinct CDR3 sequences; roughly 19% are singletons and the top ten take 21%. From germline, CDR1 is ENHRY and CDR2 SYGVKD. The CDR3 spans 14 residues. The germline V and J ends were trimmed by 3 bases and 7 bases, with 10 bases remaining between them. The sequenced material came from PBMCs or a T cell subset sorted from them (not recorded which). The TCR originated in a man between 18 and 35 years old who had mild COVID-19 (a few samples of this study predate the infection). Cell type and time point are not known. The J gene is TRBJ1-6, the V gene TRBV10-3, with D possibly TRBD1 on 5 matching bases. The CDR3 DNA reads as TGTGCCATCAGTGACAGGGAGAGCAATTCACCCCTCCACTTT. Its translation: CAISDRESNSPLHF.